The TCR beta chain described here comes from a study of patients and donors after allogeneic stem cell transplantation (dated by TCRdb to 2020 to 2021). As to this clonotype: The antigen it binds to is not known. No per-base quality is available; no much larger clone lies one base away.

The library was made by RT-PCR. The sequencing machine was a NextSeq 550. The raw public data were reprocessed by TCRdb itself: fastp quality trimming at Q25, MiXCR clonotype calling, in-frame beta chains only. One record per CDR3 amino acid sequence lists the most common genes and DNA. Present in this sample are some 960,000 distinct CDR3 sequences, approximately 19% of which were seen just once. Roughly 6.4% of the sample rests with the top ten. CDR1 and CDR2 are read off the germline V gene as SGHRS and YFSETQ. V loses 6 bases, J loses 6 bases, and the germline ends lie 10 bases apart. Counted from cysteine to phenylalanine, this CDR3 has 12 amino acids. The read is trimmed to its CDR3 DNA, 36 bases read in frame from base 1.

The TCR comes from a human donor who was either an allogeneic HSCT recipient or a stem cell or donor lymphocyte infusion donor (not recorded which). It is not recorded whose cells these are; they may come from a transplant donor. What was sequenced was blood, either unsorted or a sorted T cell fraction (not recorded which). Recombination joined TRBV5-1 with TRBJ2-1, with no reliable assignment of the D segment. The DNA sequence is TGCGCCAGCACCCAAAGAGGCAATGAGCAGTTCTTC. This encodes CASTQRGNEQFF. The CDR3 plus the reference TRBV5-1 and TRBJ2-1 genes for the other parts give the full variable domain: KAGVTQTPRYLIKTRGQQVTLSCSPISGHRSVSWYQQTPGQGLQFLFEYFSETQRNKGNFPGRFSGRQFSNSRSEMNVSTLELGDSALYLCASTQRGNEQFFGPGTRLTVL.